The present entry profiles one T cell receptor beta chain with its context. The data originate from a study of blood T cell repertoires in COVID-19. Study background: The cDNA or gDNA used as material had been derived from T cells, B-cell-depleted T cells, or PBMCs.

Per the germline V gene, CDR1 is GTSNPN and CDR2 is SVGIG (reference sequence). The CDR3 totals 14 residues. Trimming stripped 4 bases from V and 7 bases from J, with 14 bases between. Here immunoSEQ multiplex PCR was the method, and the copy in TCRdb shows in-frame clones only, minus some. The sample includes 150,000 or so clones, roughly 70% of them seen just once. This TCR came from a woman of 80 years or more with acute or convalescent COVID-19. Sequencing was carried out using peripheral blood. The chain combines TRBV30 with TRBJ1-6, with a weak D call TRBD1 (5 bases). The DNA of the CDR3 is TGTGCCTGGACCCTCGACAGCCTCAATTCACCCCTCCACTTT. Translating gives CAWTLDSLNSPLHF.